Listed below are T cell receptor beta chains from one sample, sequenced in a study of cytomegalovirus exposure and HLA in healthy donors. TCRdb keeps only in-frame clones here, not all; method: immunoSEQ multiplex PCR. Of more than 250,000 clones in the sample, about nine tenths were seen once. The sample was PBMCs. All receptors derive from a woman aged 25 to 39 in good health and CMV-seronegative. Each CDR3 is given with its conserved first and last residue. D genes are given only for firm matches. Rows give clone size only sometimes, using once, few, many, or a class for an expanded clone.

d_call j_call clone_size v_call cdr3_nt cdr3_aa
TRBD1 TRBJ1-4 - TRBV30 TGTGCCTGGTCTCAGACAGGGGGCCCTCGTTTTGAACTGTTTTTT CAWSQTGGPRFELFF
- TRBJ2-2 - TRBV19 TGTGCCAGTAGTATAGCCTCGGGCCCCACCGGGGAGCTGTTTTTT CASSIASGPTGELFF
- TRBJ2-7 - TRBV4-3 TGCGCCAGCAGCCAAGAGGGCCGCGCGTACGAGCAGTACTTC CASSQEGRAYEQYF
TRBD1 TRBJ2-5 - TRBV27 TGTGCCAGCAGTTTATCGATCCCTATCGGGACAGGGGGCCTCCAAGAGACCCAGTACTTC CASSLSIPIGTGGLQETQYF
TRBD1 TRBJ2-3 - TRBV9 TGTGCCAGCAGCGTCGACAGGGGCACAGATACGCAGTATTTT CASSVDRGTDTQYF
- TRBJ1-1 - TRBV4-1 TGCGCCAGCAGCCAACCTACCGGCGGGGGGATGAACACTGAAGCTTTCTTT CASSQPTGGGMNTEAFF
- TRBJ1-5 - TRBV5-8 TGTGCCAGCCGAACGGGACAAACGACTAGCAATCAGCCCCAGCATTTT CASRTGQTTSNQPQHF
- TRBJ2-7 - TRBV4-1 TGCGCCAGCAGCCAAGTCGGGGGTAGCTCCTACGAGCAGTACTTC CASSQVGGSSYEQYF
- TRBJ2-5 once TRBV12-5 TGTGCTAGTGGTTTGGGTCTACCGCAAGAGACCCAGTACTTC CASGLGLPQETQYF
- TRBJ2-1 - TRBV5-1 TGCGCCAGCAGGGACGAGCCCTACAATGAGCAGTTCTTC CASRDEPYNEQFF
TRBD1 TRBJ2-2 - TRBV7-6 TGTGCCAGCAGGGAACGGACAGGGCAGATCAACACCGGGGAGCTGTTTTTT CASRERTGQINTGELFF
TRBD2 TRBJ2-1 - TRBV7-3 TGTGCCAGCAGCTCCATTGGCGGGAGGTCCTACAATGAGCAGTTCTTC CASSSIGGRSYNEQFF
TRBD1 TRBJ1-2 - TRBV27 TGTGCCAGCAGTTTATTCGCAGGGGGCCACTATGGCTACACCTTC CASSLFAGGHYGYTF
TRBD2 TRBJ2-1 - TRBV2 TGTGCCAGCAGTGAAAGACTAGCGGGTAATGAGCAGTTCTTC CASSERLAGNEQFF
TRBD1 TRBJ2-7 - TRBV7-8 TGTGCCAGCAGGTTGGGACAGGGTTTAACCTACGAGCAGTACTTC CASRLGQGLTYEQYF
- TRBJ2-1 - TRBV2 TGTGCCAGCAGTGAATCCCCGGGGGCGGGGGCCCCCTATGAGCAGTTCTTC CASSESPGAGAPYEQFF
- TRBJ2-3 - TRBV29-1 TGCAGCGTTGTGCCCGACGGGGATACGCAGTATTTT CSVVPDGDTQYF
- TRBJ2-3 - TRBV7-2 TGTGCCAGCGGTCGGAGAGATACGCAGTATTTT CASGRRDTQYF
- TRBJ1-3 once TRBV19 TGTGCCAGTAGCCTTACGAACACCATATATTTT CASSLTNTIYF
- TRBJ1-4 - TRBV27 TGTGCCAGCAGTTTATCGTGGAGTGTGGGCGAAAAACTGTTTTTT CASSLSWSVGEKLFF
- TRBJ2-7 - TRBV28 TGTGCCAGCAGTTTAAGTCGCGGAGTCGAGCAGTACTTC CASSLSRGVEQYF
TRBD2 TRBJ2-1 - TRBV4-2 TGTGCCAGCAGCCCCTCCGCGGGAGCCATCAATGAGCAGTTCTTC CASSPSAGAINEQFF
- TRBJ1-5 - TRBV16 TGTGCCAGCAGCCAATCTGGGGGCGGCAATCAGCCCCAGCATTTT CASSQSGGGNQPQHF
- TRBJ2-7 - TRBV2 TGTGCCAGCAGTGATTGGGGACGGATGTACGAGCAGTACTTC CASSDWGRMYEQYF
- TRBJ1-1 - TRBV7-2 TGTGCCAGCAGCTTAGCTGGGACGAGAACTGAAGCTTTCTTT CASSLAGTRTEAFF
- TRBJ2-3 few TRBV27 TGTGCCAGCAGAGTGGTCCATAGCACAGATACGCAGTATTTT CASRVVHSTDTQYF
- TRBJ2-1 once TRBV7-2 TGTGCCAGCAGCTTCGAGGTCTACAATGAGCAGTTCTTC CASSFEVYNEQFF
- TRBJ2-1 once TRBV28 TGTGCCAGCACCTCGGGCAACGACAGGTTCCGGCGAAGGTCCTACAATGAGCAGTTCTTC CASTSGNDRFRRRSYNEQFF
- TRBJ2-7 - TRBV7-9 TGTGCCAGCAGCCCCTTGAGGGAAGCTCCGATTTACGAGCAGTACTTC CASSPLREAPIYEQYF
- TRBJ1-4 - TRBV5-5 TGTGCCAGCAATTTTCTAGCAGGGTCCGGTGAAAAACTGTTTTTT CASNFLAGSGEKLFF
- TRBJ2-5 - TRBV7-8 TGTGCCAGCAGCCTCCAAGAGACCCAGTACTTC CASSLQETQYF
TRBD1 TRBJ2-7 - TRBV11-3 TGTGCCAGCAGCTTGCAGGGGGCGCGAGGGGACGAGCAGTACTTC CASSLQGARGDEQYF
TRBD1 TRBJ1-2 - TRBV20-1 TGCAGTTCCGGGACAGGGGCCGGAGTTACCTTC CSSGTGAGVTF
- TRBJ2-7 - TRBV19 TGTGCCAGTAGTATCGGGGGAAACGAGCAGTACTTC CASSIGGNEQYF
- TRBJ2-7 - TRBV28 TGTGCCAGCAGTTTCGTGGGCAAGCCCTACGAGCAGTACTTC CASSFVGKPYEQYF
- TRBJ2-4 - TRBV28 TGTGCCAGCAGTCCCTATGGGGGGTGGGTAGGCAAAAACATTCAGTACTTC CASSPYGGWVGKNIQYF
TRBD1 TRBJ2-7 - TRBV7-9 TGTGCCAGCAGCTTAAGGGACAGCTCCTACGAGCAGTACTTC CASSLRDSSYEQYF
- TRBJ2-1 - TRBV7-8 TGTGCCAGCAGCTTTGGGACGGCGGGTGAGCAGTTCTTC CASSFGTAGEQFF
TRBD2 TRBJ2-1 once TRBV9 TGTGCCAGCAGCGTAGAAAGAACTAGCGGGATGGGTTGGAATGAGCAGTTCTTC CASSVERTSGMGWNEQFF
- TRBJ2-2 - TRBV9 TGTGCCAGCAGCTCCTCACAGGGTTACACCGGGGAGCTGTTTTTT CASSSSQGYTGELFF
- TRBJ2-7 - TRBV30 TGTGCCTGGACCCCAGGAGGAGCCAGGAGCTCCTACGAGCAGTACTTC CAWTPGGARSSYEQYF
TRBD2 TRBJ2-7 - TRBV11-3 TGTGCCAGCAGCTTCCCGGGACTAGACTACGAGCAGTACTTC CASSFPGLDYEQYF
TRBD2 TRBJ2-3 - TRBV18 TGTGCCAGCTCAACTACTAGCGGGAGGGACACAGATACGCAGTATTTT CASSTTSGRDTDTQYF
TRBD1 TRBJ1-2 once TRBV6-1 TGTGCCAGCAGTGAATTCGCGGGACAGGGGGCAGGTGGCTACACCTTC CASSEFAGQGAGGYTF
TRBD1 TRBJ2-7 few TRBV9 TGTGCCAGCAGCGAGGCCGGGACAGAGTACGAGCAGTACTTC CASSEAGTEYEQYF
- TRBJ2-7 - TRBV29-1 TGCAGCGTTACAATACCGCGGGGTTCCCTCTACGAGCAGTACTTC CSVTIPRGSLYEQYF